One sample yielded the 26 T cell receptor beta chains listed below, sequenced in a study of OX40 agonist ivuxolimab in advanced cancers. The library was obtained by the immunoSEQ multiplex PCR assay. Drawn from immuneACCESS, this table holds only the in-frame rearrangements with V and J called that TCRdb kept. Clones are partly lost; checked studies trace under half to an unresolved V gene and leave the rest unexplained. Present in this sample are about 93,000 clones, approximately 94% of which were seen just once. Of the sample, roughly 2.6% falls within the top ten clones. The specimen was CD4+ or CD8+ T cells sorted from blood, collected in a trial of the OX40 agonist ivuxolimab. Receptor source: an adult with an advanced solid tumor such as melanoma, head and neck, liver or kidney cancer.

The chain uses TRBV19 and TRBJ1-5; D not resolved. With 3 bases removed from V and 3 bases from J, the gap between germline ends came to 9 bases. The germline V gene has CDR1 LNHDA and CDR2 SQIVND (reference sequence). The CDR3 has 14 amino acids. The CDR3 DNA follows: TGTGCCAGTAGTATCTCTCAGTACAATCAGCCCCAGCATTTT. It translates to CASSISQYNQPQHF. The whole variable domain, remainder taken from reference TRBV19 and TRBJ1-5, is DGGITQSPKYLFRKEGQNVTLSCEQNLNHDAMYWYRQDPGQGLRLIYYSQIVNDFQKGDIAEGYSVSREKKESFPLTVTSAQKNPTAFYLCASSISQYNQPQHFGDGTRLSIL.

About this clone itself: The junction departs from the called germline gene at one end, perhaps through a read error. CDR3 bases: TGTGCCGGCAGTAACGCAGGGCTAGGAACAGATACGCAGTATTTT. It specifies CAGSNAGLGTDTQYF. The chain uses TRBV27 and TRBJ2-3, with D perhaps TRBD1 (5 bases). CDR3 size: 15 residues. Germline values: CDR1 MNHEY, CDR2 SMNVEV (reference sequence).

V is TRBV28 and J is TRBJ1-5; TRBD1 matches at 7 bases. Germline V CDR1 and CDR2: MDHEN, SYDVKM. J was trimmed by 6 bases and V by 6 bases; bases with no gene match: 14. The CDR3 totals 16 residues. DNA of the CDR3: TGTGCCAGCAGCCCCGGAGAAGGGGGCTTAATTCAGCCCCAGCATTTT. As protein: CASSPGEGGLIQPQHF.

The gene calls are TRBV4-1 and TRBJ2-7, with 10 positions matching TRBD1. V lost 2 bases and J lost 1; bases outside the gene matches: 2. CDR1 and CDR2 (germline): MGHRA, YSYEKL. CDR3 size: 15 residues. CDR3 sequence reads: CASSQWTGGSYEQYF. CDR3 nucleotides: TGCGCCAGCAGCCAATGGACAGGGGGATCCTACGAGCAGTACTTC.

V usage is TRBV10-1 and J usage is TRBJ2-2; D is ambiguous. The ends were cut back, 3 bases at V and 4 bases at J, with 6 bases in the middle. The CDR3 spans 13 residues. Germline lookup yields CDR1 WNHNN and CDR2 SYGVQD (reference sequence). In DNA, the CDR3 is TGCGCCAGCAGTGACGGAAGCACCGGGGAGCTGTTTTTT. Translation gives CASSDGSTGELFF.

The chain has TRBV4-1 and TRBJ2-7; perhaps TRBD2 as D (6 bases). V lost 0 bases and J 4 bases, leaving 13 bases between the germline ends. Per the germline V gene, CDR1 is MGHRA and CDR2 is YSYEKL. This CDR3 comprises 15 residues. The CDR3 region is CASSQERGLLYEQYF. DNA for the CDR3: TGCGCCAGCAGCCAAGAACGGGGACTTCTTTACGAGCAGTACTTC.

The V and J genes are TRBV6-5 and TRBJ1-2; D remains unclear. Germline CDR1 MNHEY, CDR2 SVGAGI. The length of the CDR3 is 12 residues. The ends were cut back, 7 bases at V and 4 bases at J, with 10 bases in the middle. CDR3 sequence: CASTDGIYGYTF. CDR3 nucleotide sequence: TGTGCCAGCACCGATGGGATCTATGGCTACACCTTC.

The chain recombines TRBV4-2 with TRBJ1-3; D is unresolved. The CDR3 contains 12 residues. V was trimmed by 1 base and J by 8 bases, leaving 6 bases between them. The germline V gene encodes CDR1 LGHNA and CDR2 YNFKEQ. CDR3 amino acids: CASSQVFDTIYF. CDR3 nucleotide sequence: TGTGCCAGCAGCCAAGTATTTGACACCATATATTTT.

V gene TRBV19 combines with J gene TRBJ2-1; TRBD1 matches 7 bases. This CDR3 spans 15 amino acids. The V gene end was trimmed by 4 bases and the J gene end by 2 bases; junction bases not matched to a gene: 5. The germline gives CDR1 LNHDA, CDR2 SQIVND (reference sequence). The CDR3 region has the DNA TGTGCCAGTAGTACGACAGGGAACGCCTACAATGAGCAGTTCTTC. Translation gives CASSTTGNAYNEQFF.

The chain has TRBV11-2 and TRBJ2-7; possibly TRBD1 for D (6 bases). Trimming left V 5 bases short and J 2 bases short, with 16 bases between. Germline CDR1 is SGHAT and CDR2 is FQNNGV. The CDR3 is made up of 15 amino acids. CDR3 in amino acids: CASSPSPGAAYEQYF. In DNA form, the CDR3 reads TGTGCCAGCAGCCCGAGCCCAGGGGCGGCCTACGAGCAGTACTTC.

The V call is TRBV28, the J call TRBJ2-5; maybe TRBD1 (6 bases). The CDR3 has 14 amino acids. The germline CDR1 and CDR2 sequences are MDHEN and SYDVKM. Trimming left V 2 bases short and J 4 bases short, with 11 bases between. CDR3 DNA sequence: TGTGCCAGCAGTTTACTGGGGGCGCCAGAGACCCAGTACTTC. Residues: CASSLLGAPETQYF. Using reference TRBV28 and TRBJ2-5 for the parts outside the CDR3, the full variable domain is DVKVTQSSRYLVKRTGEKVFLECVQDMDHENMFWYRQDPGLGLRLIYFSYDVKMKEKGDIPEGYSVSREKKERFSLILESASTNQTSMYLCASSLLGAPETQYFGPGTRLLVL.

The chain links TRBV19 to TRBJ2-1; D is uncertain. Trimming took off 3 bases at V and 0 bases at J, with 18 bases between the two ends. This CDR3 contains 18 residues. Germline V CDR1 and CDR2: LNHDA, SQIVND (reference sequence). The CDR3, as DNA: TGTGCCAGTAGTATCCCTTTCACCAGGCTGAGCTCCTACAATGAGCAGTTCTTC. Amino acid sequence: CASSIPFTRLSSYNEQFF.

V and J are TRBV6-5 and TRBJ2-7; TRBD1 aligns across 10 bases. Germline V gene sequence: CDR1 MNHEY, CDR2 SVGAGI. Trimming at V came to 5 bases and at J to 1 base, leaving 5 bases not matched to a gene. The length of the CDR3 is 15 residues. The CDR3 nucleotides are TGTGCCAGCAGTCCAGGGACAGGGGCATCCTACGAGCAGTACTTC. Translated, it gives CASSPGTGASYEQYF.

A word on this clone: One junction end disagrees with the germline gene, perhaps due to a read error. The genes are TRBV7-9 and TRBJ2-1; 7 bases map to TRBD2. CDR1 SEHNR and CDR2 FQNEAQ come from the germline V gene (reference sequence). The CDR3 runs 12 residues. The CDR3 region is CTSSLGAGEQFF. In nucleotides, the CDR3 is TGTACCAGCAGCTTAGGAGCGGGAGAGCAGTTCTTC.

CDR3 bases: TGTGCCAGCAGCTTGGGAGTAGGACCAGGGATAGAGACCCAGTACTTC. Its protein product is CASSLGVGPGIETQYF. The genes are TRBV5-6 and TRBJ2-5; tentative D call: TRBD1 (5 bases). The ends were cut back, 0 bases at V and 4 bases at J, with 16 bases in the middle. This CDR3 has 16 amino acids. The germline V gene has CDR1 SGHDT and CDR2 YYEEEE.

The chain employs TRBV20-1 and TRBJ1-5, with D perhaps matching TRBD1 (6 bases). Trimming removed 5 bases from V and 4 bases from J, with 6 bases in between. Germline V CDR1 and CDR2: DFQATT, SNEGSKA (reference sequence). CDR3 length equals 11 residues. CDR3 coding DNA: TGCAGTGCTGGACAGAATCAGCCCCAGCATTTT. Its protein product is CSAGQNQPQHF.

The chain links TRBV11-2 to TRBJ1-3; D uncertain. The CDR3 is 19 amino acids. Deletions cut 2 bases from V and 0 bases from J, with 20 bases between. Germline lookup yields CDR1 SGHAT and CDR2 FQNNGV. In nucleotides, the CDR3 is TGTGCCAGCAGCTTATGGGAGTGGGCCCTCTCTCTCTCTGGAAACACCATATATTTT. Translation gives CASSLWEWALSLSGNTIYF.

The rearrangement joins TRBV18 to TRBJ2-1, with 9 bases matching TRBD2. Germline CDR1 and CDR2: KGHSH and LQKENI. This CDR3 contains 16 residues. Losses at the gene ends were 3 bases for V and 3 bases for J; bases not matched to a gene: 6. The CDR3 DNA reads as TGTGCCAGCTCACCCGATAGCGGGGGCAACTACAATGAGCAGTTCTTC. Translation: CASSPDSGGNYNEQFF.

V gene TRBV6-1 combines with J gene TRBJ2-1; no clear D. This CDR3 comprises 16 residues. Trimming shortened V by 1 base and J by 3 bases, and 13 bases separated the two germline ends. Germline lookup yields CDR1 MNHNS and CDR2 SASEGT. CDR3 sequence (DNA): TGTGCCAGCAGTGAAGTGGCACAGCCACGCTACAATGAGCAGTTCTTC. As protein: CASSEVAQPRYNEQFF.

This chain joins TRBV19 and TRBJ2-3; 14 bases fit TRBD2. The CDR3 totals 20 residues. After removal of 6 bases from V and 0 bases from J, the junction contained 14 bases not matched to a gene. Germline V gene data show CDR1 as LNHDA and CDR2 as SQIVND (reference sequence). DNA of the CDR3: TGTGCCAGTAGCCTATATTGGACTAGCGGGGGGCGAGGGAGCACAGATACGCAGTATTTT. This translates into CASSLYWTSGGRGSTDTQYF.

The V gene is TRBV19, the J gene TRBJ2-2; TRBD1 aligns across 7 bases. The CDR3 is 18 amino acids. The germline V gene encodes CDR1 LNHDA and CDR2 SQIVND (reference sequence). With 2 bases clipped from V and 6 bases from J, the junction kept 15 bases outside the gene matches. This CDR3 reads CASSISLRGGFLAGELFF. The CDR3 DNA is TGTGCCAGTAGTATATCCCTACGAGGGGGCTTCCTTGCCGGGGAGCTGTTTTTT.

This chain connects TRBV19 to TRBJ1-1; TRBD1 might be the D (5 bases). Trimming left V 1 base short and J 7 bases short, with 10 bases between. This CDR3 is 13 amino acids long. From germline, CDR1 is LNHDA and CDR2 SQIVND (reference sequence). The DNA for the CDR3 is TGTGCCAGTAGTATAGGAGGGCAGGGTGAAGCTTTCTTT. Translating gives CASSIGGQGEAFF.

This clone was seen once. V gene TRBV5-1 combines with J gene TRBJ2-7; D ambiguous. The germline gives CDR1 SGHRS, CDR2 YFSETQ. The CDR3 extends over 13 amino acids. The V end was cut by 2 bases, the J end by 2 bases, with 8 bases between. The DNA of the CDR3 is TGCGCCAGCAGCTTTGGCCAGGCCTACGAGCAGTACTTC. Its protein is CASSFGQAYEQYF.

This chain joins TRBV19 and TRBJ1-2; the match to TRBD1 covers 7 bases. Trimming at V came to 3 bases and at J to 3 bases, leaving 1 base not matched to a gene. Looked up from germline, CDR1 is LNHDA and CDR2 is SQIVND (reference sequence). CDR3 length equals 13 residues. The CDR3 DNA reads TGTGCCAGTAGTATGACAGGGCACTATGGCTACACCTTC. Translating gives CASSMTGHYGYTF. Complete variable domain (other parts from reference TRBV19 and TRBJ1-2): DGGITQSPKYLFRKEGQNVTLSCEQNLNHDAMYWYRQDPGQGLRLIYYSQIVNDFQKGDIAEGYSVSREKKESFPLTVTSAQKNPTAFYLCASSMTGHYGYTFGSGTRLTVV.

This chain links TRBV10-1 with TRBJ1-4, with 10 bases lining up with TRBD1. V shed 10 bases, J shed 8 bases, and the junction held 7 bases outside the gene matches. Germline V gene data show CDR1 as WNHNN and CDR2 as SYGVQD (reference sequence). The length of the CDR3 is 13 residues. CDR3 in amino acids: CATPGQGNEKLFF. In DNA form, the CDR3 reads TGCGCCACCCCGGGACAGGGGAACGAAAAACTGTTTTTT.

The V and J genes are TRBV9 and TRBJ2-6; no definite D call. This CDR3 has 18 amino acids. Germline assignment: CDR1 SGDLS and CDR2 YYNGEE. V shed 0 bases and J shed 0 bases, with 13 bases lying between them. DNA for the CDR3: TGTGCCAGCAGCGTAGCCCTCTCGGGCCTCTCTGGGGCCAACGTCCTGACTTTC. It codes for CASSVALSGLSGANVLTF.